Sequencing of this TCR beta chain was carried out in a study of response to subunit inactivated influenza vaccine. This clonotype was observed many times. The target antigen is unknown. TCRdb recomputed calls from the RT-PCR reads with MiXCR, one row per CDR3 protein. The table lists 540,000 or so distinct CDR3 sequences, under 15% of them singletons. Study results and caveats: Few additional T cells are recruited per seasonal influenza vaccination, authors suggested.

Germline CDR1 MDHEN, CDR2 SYDVKM. With 2 bases clipped from V and 3 bases from J, the junction kept 0 bases outside the gene matches. The CDR3 covers 13 residues. The sequenced sample was PBMCs from blood, obtained 40 to 50 days after vaccination. This clonotype was obtained from a man between 45 and 60 years old who received an inactivated influenza vaccine. The genes are TRBV28 and TRBJ2-5; 7 bases map to TRBD2. As DNA, the CDR3 is TGTGCCAGCAGTTTAGGACTAGAAGAGACCCAGTACTTC. It yields the protein CASSLGLEETQYF.